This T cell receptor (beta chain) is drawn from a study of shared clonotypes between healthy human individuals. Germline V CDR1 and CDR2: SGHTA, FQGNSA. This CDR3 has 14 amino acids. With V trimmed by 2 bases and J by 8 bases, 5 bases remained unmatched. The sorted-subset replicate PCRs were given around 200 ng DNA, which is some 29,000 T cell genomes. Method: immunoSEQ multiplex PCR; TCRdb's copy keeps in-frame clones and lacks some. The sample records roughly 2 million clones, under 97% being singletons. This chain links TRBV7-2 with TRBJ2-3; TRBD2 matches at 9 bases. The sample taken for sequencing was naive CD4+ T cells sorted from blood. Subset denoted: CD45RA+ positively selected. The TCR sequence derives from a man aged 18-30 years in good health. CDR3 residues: CASSLLAGEGTQYF. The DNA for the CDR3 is TGTGCCAGCAGCTTATTAGCGGGAGAAGGTACGCAGTATTTT.